This entry features one T cell receptor beta chain sequence. This sample stems from a study of blood T cell repertoires in COVID-19. Using immunoSEQ multiplex PCR, the repertoire was profiled, and TCRdb retains in-frame clones only, with some absent. The sample consists of approximately 160,000 clones, under 85% of them appearing once. V was shortened by 2 bases and J by 1 base, with 14 bases between the two germline ends. The germline V gene encodes CDR1 SGHTA and CDR2 FQGNSA. The CDR3 is made up of 16 amino acids. The TCR sequence derives from a man between 60 and 75 years old who had recovered from COVID-19. The chain links TRBV7-2 to TRBJ1-1; no definite D call. Sequences were obtained from peripheral blood. CDR3 nucleotides: TGTGCCAGCAGCTTATTAACCGAGGCCCGGAACACTGAAGCTTTCTTT. It yields the protein CASSLLTEARNTEAFF.